This TCR beta chain was retrieved from a study of regulatory T cells in long-lasting Graves disease. The time point was: newly diagnosed GD, antithyroid drugs for less than 3 months. Extracted PBMC RNA gave rise to the TCR library. Both iRepertoire HTBI primers and Arm-PCR of CDR3 regions were used to build the TCR beta libraries. TCRdb independently ran MiXCR on the multiplex PCR reads; one entry per CDR3 protein. The repertoire holds 420,000 or so distinct CDR3 sequences, with over 15% as singletons. This same sample was also part of a study on T cells in Graves' hyperthyroidism and ophthalmopathy.

This TCR was sampled from a woman aged 18 to 35 with Graves disease. The specimen comprised peripheral blood mononuclear cells (PBMCs), sampled at new diagnosis, from a patient treated with antithyroid drugs.

The CDR3 region is CASSPLYGGYTF. The CDR3 DNA is TGTGCCAGCAGTCCGTTATACGGTGGCTACACCTTC. V and J are TRBV28 and TRBJ1-2, with D uncertain. Germline V lookup: CDR1 MDHEN, CDR2 SYDVKM. The CDR3 length is 12 residues. V lost 5 bases to trimming and J lost 7 bases, with 11 bases between them.